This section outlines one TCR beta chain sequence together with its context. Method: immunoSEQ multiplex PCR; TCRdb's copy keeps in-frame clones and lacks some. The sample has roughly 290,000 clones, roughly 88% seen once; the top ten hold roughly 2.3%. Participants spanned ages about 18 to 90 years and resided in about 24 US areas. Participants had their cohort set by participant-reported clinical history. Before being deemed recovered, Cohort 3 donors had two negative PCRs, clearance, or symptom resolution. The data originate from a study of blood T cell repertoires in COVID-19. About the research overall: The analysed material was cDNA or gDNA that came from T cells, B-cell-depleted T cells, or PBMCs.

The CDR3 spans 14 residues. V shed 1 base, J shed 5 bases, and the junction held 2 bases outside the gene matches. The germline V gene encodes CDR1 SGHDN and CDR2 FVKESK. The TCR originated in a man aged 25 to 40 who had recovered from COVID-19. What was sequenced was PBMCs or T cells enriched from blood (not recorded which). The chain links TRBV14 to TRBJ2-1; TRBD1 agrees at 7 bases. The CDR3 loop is CASSQVTGDNEQFF. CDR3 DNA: TGTGCCAGCAGCCAAGTTACAGGGGACAATGAGCAGTTCTTC.